This passage covers 20 T cell receptor beta chains from one sample sequenced in a study of blood T cell repertoires in COVID-19. The protocol was immunoSEQ multiplex PCR, while the TCRdb copy is restricted to in-frame clones and leaves out a portion. The profile shows over 200,000 clones, 70% to 90% of them singletons. Material for sequencing was PBMCs or T cells enriched from blood (not recorded which). Receptors were obtained from a woman aged 50 to 65 who had recovered from COVID-19.

The chain combines TRBV11-2 with TRBJ1-1; a possible D gene is TRBD1 (5 bases). The CDR3 is made up of 13 amino acids. V lost 5 bases, J lost 2 bases, and 9 bases lay in between. Germline V gene data show CDR1 as SGHAT and CDR2 as FQNNGV. The CDR3, as DNA: TGTGCCAGCAGCGTCAGGGAAAACACTGAAGCTTTCTTT. It codes for CASSVRENTEAFF. Filled out from reference TRBV11-2 and TRBJ1-1, the complete variable domain reads EAGVAQSPRYKIIEKRQSVAFWCNPISGHATLYWYQQILGQGPKLLIQFQNNGVVDDSQLPKDRFSAERLKGVDSTLKIQPAKLEDSAVYLCASSVRENTEAFFGQGTRLTVV.

The chain joins TRBV7-9 to TRBJ1-1; D unresolved. The CDR3 contains 12 residues. V was cut by 6 bases and J by 10 bases, with 15 bases left in between. The germline V gene encodes CDR1 SEHNR and CDR2 FQNEAQ (reference sequence). The CDR3 sequence is CASSPPGNGAFF. The CDR3 coding sequence is TGTGCCAGCAGTCCTCCGGGGAATGGAGCTTTCTTT.

This clone was recorded a few times. This chain joins TRBV5-6 and TRBJ2-7, with TRBD2 matching 7 bases. Looked up from germline, CDR1 is SGHDT and CDR2 is YYEEEE. This CDR3 is 16 amino acids long. J lost 7 bases, V lost 2 bases, and 15 bases had no gene match. Here the CDR3 reads CASSFWDPGRAWEQYF. In nucleotides, the CDR3 is TGTGCCAGCAGCTTCTGGGACCCGGGGAGGGCGTGGGAGCAGTACTTC.

The V call is TRBV6-5, the J call TRBJ2-7; 10 positions match TRBD2. CDR1 and CDR2 from the germline V gene are MNHEY and SVGAGI. Trimming took 0 bases from V and 3 from J; bases not matched to a gene: 2. This CDR3 is built from 15 residues. The CDR3 is CASSYSWTSGYEQYF. The CDR3 DNA follows: TGTGCCAGCAGTTACTCGTGGACTAGCGGCTACGAGCAGTACTTC.

V usage is TRBV2 and J usage is TRBJ2-3; D not resolved. From germline, CDR1 is SNHLY and CDR2 FYNNEI. Trimming pared 4 bases from V and 2 bases from J, leaving 10 bases between. CDR3 length: 14 residues. CDR3 in amino acids: CASSVGSATDTQYF. Written as DNA, the CDR3 is TGTGCCAGCAGTGTGGGCAGTGCCACAGATACGCAGTATTTT.

This clone occurred a few times. The chain links TRBV11-2 to TRBJ1-6; 7 bases map to TRBD1. Germline V gives CDR1 SGHAT, CDR2 FQNNGV. CDR3 length equals 16 residues. Trimming took 5 bases from V and 8 from J; bases not matched to a gene: 12. CDR3 nucleotide sequence: TGTGCCAGCAGCCGTCCTAGGGACAGAATCCATTCACCCCTCCACTTT. It yields the protein CASSRPRDRIHSPLHF.

V is TRBV7-8 and J is TRBJ1-6, with 8 bases matching TRBD1. V trimming: 4 bases; J trimming: 9 bases; junction bases outside the gene matches: 8. From germline, CDR1 is SGHVS and CDR2 FQNEAQ. This CDR3 contains 15 residues. The CDR3 sequence is CASSYFDRGGSPLHF. In DNA, the CDR3 is TGTGCCAGCAGCTACTTCGACAGGGGCGGTTCACCCCTCCACTTT.

CDR3 region: CSVGGGQKGNTIYF. In DNA, the CDR3 is TGCAGCGTTGGGGGGGGGCAAAAAGGAAACACCATATATTTT. This chain uses TRBV29-1 with TRBJ1-3, with a tentative D call TRBD1 (6 bases). Trimming stripped 4 bases from V and 4 bases from J, with 14 bases between. This CDR3 is built from 14 residues. CDR1 is SQVTM and CDR2 is ANQGSEA in the germline V gene.

The chain recombines TRBV6-1 with TRBJ1-3; no clear D. The CDR3 loop spans 13 amino acids. V lost 0 bases, J lost 4 bases, and 4 bases lay in between. Per the germline V gene, CDR1 is MNHNS and CDR2 is SASEGT. The CDR3 DNA follows: TGTGCCAGCAGTGAAGCAGCGGGAAACACCATATATTTT. This encodes CASSEAAGNTIYF.

The chain links TRBV7-9 to TRBJ1-3, with 10 bases lining up with TRBD1. J gave up 5 bases and V 2 bases, and 6 bases lay outside the gene matches. Germline lookup yields CDR1 SEHNR and CDR2 FQNEAQ (reference sequence). The CDR3 spans 16 residues. CDR3 coding DNA: TGTGCCAGCAGCTTACTGACAGGGGGCTATAGAAACACCATATATTTT. Encoded protein: CASSLLTGGYRNTIYF. The whole variable domain, remainder taken from reference TRBV7-9 and TRBJ1-3, is DTGVSQNPRHKITKRGQNVTFRCDPISEHNRLYWYRQTLGQGPEFLTYFQNEAQLEKSRLLSDRFSAERPKGSFSTLEIQRTEQGDSAMYLCASSLLTGGYRNTIYFGEGSWLTVV.

In its sample, this clone was seen once. V is TRBV12-3 or TRBV12-4 and J is TRBJ1-2, with TRBD1 matching 10 bases. V shed 3 bases and J 6 bases; nucleotides not matched to a gene: 1. This CDR3 is built from 13 residues. The CDR3 is CASSLGQGNGYTF. In DNA form, the CDR3 reads TGTGCCAGCAGTTTGGGACAGGGGAATGGCTACACCTTC.

V and J are TRBV30 and TRBJ2-1; 9 nucleotides align to TRBD2. The CDR3 extends over 15 amino acids. The V segment lost 5 bases and the J segment 7 bases; nucleotides outside the gene matches: 12. Germline-derived CDR1 and CDR2 are GTSNPN and SVGIG (reference sequence). CDR3 region: CAWGTGTSFSNEQFF. In nucleotides, the CDR3 is TGTGCCTGGGGCACCGGGACTAGCTTTTCTAATGAGCAGTTCTTC.

In the case of this clone: A much more abundant neighbour one base away suggests this may be a read error. The chain has TRBV12-3 or TRBV12-4 and TRBJ1-6; D perhaps matches TRBD1 (5 bases). The CDR3 extends over 13 amino acids. V was pared by 3 bases and J by 7 bases, with 7 bases between. The CDR3 DNA is TGTGCCAGCAGTTTCCGGGGGAATTCACCCCTCCACTTT. Protein sequence: CASSFRGNSPLHF.

The chain employs TRBV7-3 and TRBJ2-2; 10 nucleotides agree with TRBD1. CDR1 is SGHTA, CDR2 FQGTGA, per germline. This CDR3 contains 16 residues. V shed 5 bases and J 0 bases; nucleotides not matched to a gene: 3. The CDR3 nucleotides read TGTGCCAGCAGCCCGACAGGGGGCTCGAACACCGGGGAGCTGTTTTTT. It specifies CASSPTGGSNTGELFF.

The V and J genes are TRBV3-1 (or the pseudogene TRBV3-2) and TRBJ2-1; TRBD2 matches at 11 bases. The CDR3 consists of 17 residues. The germline CDR1 and CDR2 sequences are LGHDT and YNNKEL (reference sequence). The junction had 6 bases not matched to a gene; V was cut back by 3 bases and J by 2 bases. The chain's CDR3 is CASSQPGLAEAYNEQFF. The CDR3 bases are TGTGCCAGCAGCCAGCCGGGACTAGCGGAAGCCTACAATGAGCAGTTCTTC.

The genes are TRBV28 and TRBJ2-3, with TRBD2 matching 8 bases. CDR1 and CDR2 from the germline V gene are MDHEN and SYDVKM. V gave up 5 bases and J gave up 5 bases; unmatched junction bases: 12. The CDR3 has 16 residues. The CDR3 nucleotides read TGTGCCAGCAGTCGTGCCGGCGGGAGGATAGTAGATACGCAGTATTTT. Its translation: CASSRAGGRIVDTQYF.

The J gene is TRBJ1-5, the V gene TRBV2; 7 bases fit TRBD1. From germline, CDR1 is SNHLY and CDR2 FYNNEI. The V gene end was trimmed by 6 bases and the J gene end by 4 bases; junction bases not matched to a gene: 9. CDR3 length: 15 amino acids. The DNA of the CDR3 is TGTGCCAGCAGCCGGACAGGCGGACTAAATCAGCCCCAGCATTTT. This codes for CASSRTGGLNQPQHF.

The chain recombines TRBV5-4 with TRBJ2-1, with 7 bases lining up with TRBD2. V was pared by 4 bases and J by 7 bases, with 11 bases of the junction left unmatched. The CDR3 runs to 15 residues. Germline V CDR1 and CDR2: SGHNT, YYREEE (reference sequence). Written as DNA, the CDR3 is TGTGCCAGCAGCGGGTGGGGGAGGGCCGCAAATGAGCAGTTCTTC. Translated, it gives CASSGWGRAANEQFF.

The sample holds one count of this clone. V is TRBV11-3 and J is TRBJ2-3; 8 bases align to TRBD1. V lost 3 bases to trimming and J lost 3 bases; unmatched junction nucleotides: 11. Germline loops: CDR1 SGHNT, CDR2 YENEEA. The CDR3 consists of 17 residues. The CDR3 DNA is TGTGCCAGCAGCTTGGCTTCGACAGGACAGGGAACAGATACGCAGTATTTT. Its translation: CASSLASTGQGTDTQYF.

This chain connects TRBV29-1 to TRBJ2-1; TRBD1 aligns across 12 bases. Germline V gene sequence: CDR1 SQVTM, CDR2 ANQGSEA. V was clipped by 7 bases and J by 8 bases; unmatched bases: 6. This CDR3 is 13 amino acids long. In DNA, the CDR3 is TGCAGCGCCCCCGGGACAGGGGGCGATGAGCAGTTCTTC. It is translated as CSAPGTGGDEQFF.